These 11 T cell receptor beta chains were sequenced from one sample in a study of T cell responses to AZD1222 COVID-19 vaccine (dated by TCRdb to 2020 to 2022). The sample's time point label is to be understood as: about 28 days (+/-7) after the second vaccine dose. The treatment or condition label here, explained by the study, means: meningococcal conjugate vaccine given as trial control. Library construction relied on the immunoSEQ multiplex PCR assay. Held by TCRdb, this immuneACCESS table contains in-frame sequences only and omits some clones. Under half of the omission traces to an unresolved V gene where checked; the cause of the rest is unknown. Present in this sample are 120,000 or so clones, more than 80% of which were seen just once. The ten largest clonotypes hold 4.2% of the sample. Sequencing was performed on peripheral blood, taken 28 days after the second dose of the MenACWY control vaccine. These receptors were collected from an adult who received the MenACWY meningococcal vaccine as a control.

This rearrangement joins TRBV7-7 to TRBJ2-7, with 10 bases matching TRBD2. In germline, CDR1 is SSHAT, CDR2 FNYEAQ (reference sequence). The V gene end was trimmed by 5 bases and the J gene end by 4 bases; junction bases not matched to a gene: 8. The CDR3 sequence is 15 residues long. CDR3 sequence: CASSPALAGTYEQYF. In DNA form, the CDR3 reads TGTGCCAGCAGCCCAGCACTAGCGGGAACTTACGAGCAGTACTTC.

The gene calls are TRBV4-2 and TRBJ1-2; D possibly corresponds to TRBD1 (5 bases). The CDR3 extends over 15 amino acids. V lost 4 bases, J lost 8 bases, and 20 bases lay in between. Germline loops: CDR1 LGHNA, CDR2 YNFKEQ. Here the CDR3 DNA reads TGTGCCAGCAGCCTAAAACGGGACGCCCAGGGAGGCTACACCTTC. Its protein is CASSLKRDAQGGYTF.

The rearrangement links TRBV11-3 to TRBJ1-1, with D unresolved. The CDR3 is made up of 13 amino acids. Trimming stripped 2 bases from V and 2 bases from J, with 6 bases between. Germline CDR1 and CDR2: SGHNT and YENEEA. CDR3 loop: CASSLLGNTEAFF. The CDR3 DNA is TGTGCCAGCAGCTTACTGGGAAACACTGAAGCTTTCTTT.

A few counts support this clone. CDR3 sequence reads: CASSLLGNTDTQYF. The CDR3 bases are TGTGCCAGCAGCTTATTAGGTAACACAGATACGCAGTATTTT. The gene calls are TRBV7-6 and TRBJ2-3; D is ambiguous. This CDR3 comprises 14 residues. CDR1 and CDR2 (germline): SGHVS, FNYEAQ. The germline V and J ends were trimmed by 2 bases and 2 bases, with 8 bases remaining between them.

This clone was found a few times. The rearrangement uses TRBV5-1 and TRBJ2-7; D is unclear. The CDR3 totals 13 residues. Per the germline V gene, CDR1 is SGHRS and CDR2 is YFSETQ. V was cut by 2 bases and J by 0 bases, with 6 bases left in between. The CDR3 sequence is CASSLAFSYEQYF. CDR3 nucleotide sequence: TGCGCCAGCAGCTTAGCGTTCTCCTACGAGCAGTACTTC. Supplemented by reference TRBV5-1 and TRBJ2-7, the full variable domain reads KAGVTQTPRYLIKTRGQQVTLSCSPISGHRSVSWYQQTPGQGLQFLFEYFSETQRNKGNFPGRFSGRQFSNSRSEMNVSTLELGDSALYLCASSLAFSYEQYFGPGTRLTVT.

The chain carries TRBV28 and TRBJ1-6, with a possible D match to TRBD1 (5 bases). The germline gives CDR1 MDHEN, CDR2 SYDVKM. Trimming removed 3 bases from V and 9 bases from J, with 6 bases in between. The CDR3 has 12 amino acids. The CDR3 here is CASSLTVSPLHF. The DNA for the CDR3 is TGTGCCAGCAGTTTGACAGTTTCACCCCTCCACTTT.

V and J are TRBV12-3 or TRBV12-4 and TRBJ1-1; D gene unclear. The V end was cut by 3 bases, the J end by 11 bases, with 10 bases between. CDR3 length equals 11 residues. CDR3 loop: CASSFGEPAFF. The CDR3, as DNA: TGTGCCAGCAGTTTTGGGGAGCCGGCTTTCTTT.

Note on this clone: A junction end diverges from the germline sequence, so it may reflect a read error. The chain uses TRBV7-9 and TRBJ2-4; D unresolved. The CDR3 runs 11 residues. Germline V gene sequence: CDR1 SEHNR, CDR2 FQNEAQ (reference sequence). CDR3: CASSLSDGWDF. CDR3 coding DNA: TGTGCCAGCAGCTTATCCGACGGGTGGGACTTC.

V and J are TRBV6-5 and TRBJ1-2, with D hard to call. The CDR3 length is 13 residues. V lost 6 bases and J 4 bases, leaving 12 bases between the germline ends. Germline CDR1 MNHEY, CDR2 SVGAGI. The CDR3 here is CASSPDTFYGYTF. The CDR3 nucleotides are TGTGCCAGCAGCCCCGACACTTTCTATGGCTACACCTTC.

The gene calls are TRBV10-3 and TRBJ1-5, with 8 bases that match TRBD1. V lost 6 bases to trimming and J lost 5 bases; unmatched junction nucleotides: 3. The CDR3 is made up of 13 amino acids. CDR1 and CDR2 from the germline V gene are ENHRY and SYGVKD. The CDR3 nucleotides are TGTGCCATCAGCCTGGACAGGGATCAGCCCCAGCATTTT. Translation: CAISLDRDQPQHF.

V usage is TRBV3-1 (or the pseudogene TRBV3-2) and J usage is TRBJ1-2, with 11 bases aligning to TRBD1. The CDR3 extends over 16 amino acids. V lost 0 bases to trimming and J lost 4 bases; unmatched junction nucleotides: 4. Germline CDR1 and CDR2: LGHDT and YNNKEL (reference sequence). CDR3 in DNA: TGTGCCAGCAGCCAAGATTGGGACAGGGGGTTCTATGGCTACACCTTC. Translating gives CASSQDWDRGFYGYTF.